A single sample gave rise to the 5 T cell receptor beta chains below, sequenced in a study of beta chain features in type 1 diabetes. The sequenced template was cDNA made from the entire isolated RNA. TCRdb keeps only in-frame clones here, not all; method: immunoSEQ multiplex PCR. The profile covers about 360,000 clones, with 10% to 15% appearing a single time and around 0.02% taken by the ten largest. Sequencing input: naive CD4+ T cells from blood. Receptor source: a man between 18 and 29 years old in good health.

The genes are TRBV21-1 and TRBJ2-7; the DNA was not compared with TRBD1, the D call given in the table. TRBV21-1 constitutes a pseudogene. The CDR3 sequence is 13 residues long. The CDR3 DNA follows: TGTGCCAGCAACTTGGACAGGGAGTACGAGCAGTACTTC. As protein: CASNLDREYEQYF.

This clone was observed a few times. This chain links TRBV28 with TRBJ2-1; TRBD2 is a possible D gene (5 bases). Trimming left V 3 bases short and J 12 bases short, with 12 bases between. There are 12 residues in the CDR3. Germline-derived CDR1 and CDR2 are MDHEN and SYDVKM. CDR3 amino acids: CASSFAGVGQFF. DNA of the CDR3: TGTGCCAGCAGTTTCGCGGGCGTAGGGCAGTTCTTC.

The chain joins TRBV28 to TRBJ2-1; no clear D. CDR3 length equals 13 residues. Germline-derived CDR1 and CDR2 are MDHEN and SYDVKM. V was pared by 4 bases and J by 6 bases, with 10 bases between. This chain's CDR3 is CASSSRRGNEQFF. The CDR3 DNA is TGTGCCAGCAGTTCCCGACGAGGCAATGAGCAGTTCTTC.

In this sample, this clone turned up a few times. This chain links TRBV6-6 with TRBJ2-5; the D gene is possibly TRBD1 (6 bases). V dropped 4 bases and J dropped 7 bases, with 16 bases sitting between them. The V gene's germline CDR1 is MNHNY and CDR2 SVGAGI (reference sequence). The CDR3 has 14 amino acids. CDR3 amino acids: CASSSLRGRMTQYF. The CDR3 DNA sequence: TGTGCCAGCAGTTCCCTCAGGGGCCGAATGACCCAGTACTTC.

This clone was observed a few times. The chain carries TRBV7-9 and TRBJ1-4; D possibly corresponds to TRBD1 (5 bases). Germline V gene data show CDR1 as SEHNR and CDR2 as FQNEAQ (reference sequence). This CDR3 has 15 amino acids. V dropped 1 base and J dropped 5 bases, with 11 bases sitting between them. In DNA form, the CDR3 reads TGTGCCAGCAGCTTAGAGGGAAGGGGCAATGAAAAACTGTTTTTT. It translates to CASSLEGRGNEKLFF.